These 21 T cell receptor beta chains came from one sample sequenced in a study of post-analysis software for immune sequencing data. These receptors' targets are unknown. Unique molecular identifiers were present in the TCR beta cDNA libraries. TCRdb called the PCR reads again in MiXCR, with one record for every CDR3 protein. This sample has around 400,000 distinct CDR3 sequences; roughly 36% occur once, and the top ten carry 10% to 15%. Study-level findings and limits: Roughly five TRBV segments appeared more often in patients than in controls, and TRBV5-6, TRBV5-1 and TRBV20-1 were among these.

Specimen: blood. These receptors all come from a girl aged 10 to 17 with multiple sclerosis.

This clonotype came up a few times. This rearrangement joins TRBV5-1 to TRBJ2-7; 8 nucleotides align to TRBD1. The V segment lost 3 bases and the J segment 2 bases; nucleotides outside the gene matches: 10. Germline CDR1 and CDR2: SGHRS and YFSETQ. There are 16 residues in the CDR3. The CDR3 bases are TGCGCCAGCAGCTGGGGTCCGGGACAGGTTGCCTACGAGCAGTACTTC. This codes for CASSWGPGQVAYEQYF.

The chain uses TRBV6-1 and TRBJ2-5; either TRBD1 or TRBD2 may supply D (5 bases each). The V gene's germline CDR1 is MNHNS and CDR2 SASEGT. Trimming left V 7 bases short and J 5 bases short, with 14 bases between. This CDR3 spans 13 amino acids. The CDR3 region is CASTWGFWETQYF. The CDR3 DNA reads as TGTGCCAGCACTTGGGGGTTTTGGGAGACCCAGTACTTC.

Points on this clonotype: Its ends do not fully match the called genes, so a read error is possible. The rearrangement uses TRBV18 and TRBJ2-7, with TRBD2 matching over 8 bases. CDR3 length: 15 residues. The V gene's germline CDR1 is KGHSH and CDR2 LQKENI. The CDR3: CASPPRSGGQDEQYF. The CDR3 DNA reads as TGTGCCAGCCCACCACGCAGCGGGGGTCAGGACGAGCAGTACTTC.

This sequence joins TRBV12-3 or TRBV12-4 and TRBJ1-1; 10 bases map to TRBD1. With 2 bases clipped from V and 4 bases from J, the junction kept 10 bases outside the gene matches. There are 17 residues in the CDR3. Written as DNA, the CDR3 is TGTGCCAGCAGTTTATCCCGAATGGACAGGGGGGTCACTGAAGCTTTCTTT. The encoded protein is CASSLSRMDRGVTEAFF.

The CDR3 DNA sequence: TGTGCCAGCAGTTCCCCCGGGGATTTCGGCCACACTGAAGCTTTCTTT. Translating gives CASSSPGDFGHTEAFF. The chain couples TRBV6-5 to TRBJ1-1; D is undetermined. Trimming shortened V by 4 bases and J by 3 bases, and 18 bases separated the two germline ends. Germline assignment: CDR1 MNHEY and CDR2 SVGAGI. The CDR3 sequence is 16 residues long.

The V and J genes are TRBV7-6 and TRBJ2-3; D uncertain. The germline V and J ends were trimmed by 1 base and 1 base, with 6 bases remaining between them. CDR3 size: 14 residues. The V gene's germline CDR1 is SGHVS and CDR2 FNYEAQ. This CDR3 is CASSLEEGTDTQYF. The CDR3 DNA reads TGTGCCAGCAGCTTAGAAGAGGGCACAGATACGCAGTATTTT.

The sample holds a few counts of this clonotype. The chain couples TRBV20-1 to TRBJ1-2; TRBD1 matches at 9 bases. Per the germline V gene, CDR1 is DFQATT and CDR2 is SNEGSKA (reference sequence). V shed 3 bases, J shed 11 bases, and the junction held 7 bases outside the gene matches. The CDR3 extends over 12 amino acids. The DNA for the CDR3 is TGCAGTGCTAGTGAGGGGACAGGGAAGTACACCTTC. It specifies CSASEGTGKYTF.

J is TRBJ1-2 and V is TRBV12-3 or TRBV12-4, with D hard to call. The CDR3 covers 12 residues. Trimming pared 9 bases from V and 5 bases from J, leaving 13 bases between. The CDR3, as DNA: TGTGCCAGTTATATGGGAGATTATGGCTACACCTTC. Translating gives CASYMGDYGYTF.

This clonotype was counted at least ten times. The J gene is TRBJ2-7, the V gene TRBV10-3; D call uncertain. Germline values: CDR1 ENHRY, CDR2 SYGVKD. Deletions cut 3 bases from V and 7 bases from J, with 16 bases between. CDR3 length equals 14 residues. In nucleotides, the CDR3 is TGTGCCATCAGTGACAGTGGGCTAACAACGGAGCAGTACTTC. Encoded protein: CAISDSGLTTEQYF.

This clonotype turned up a few times. The rearrangement links TRBV20-1 to TRBJ2-3, with 8 bases fitting TRBD1. Trimming cost V 5 bases and J 3 bases; bases outside gene matches: 7. CDR1 DFQATT and CDR2 SNEGSKA come from the germline V gene (reference sequence). CDR3 length equals 14 residues. The CDR3 reads CSARRDRRTDTQYF. The CDR3, as DNA: TGCAGTGCTCGACGGGACAGGCGGACAGATACGCAGTATTTT.

As regards this clonotype: Relative to the germline gene, one junction end is altered; a read error may explain this. This chain connects TRBV6-2 or TRBV6-3 to TRBJ1-1; D ambiguous. The CDR3 spans 18 residues. The germline V gene encodes CDR1 MNHEY and CDR2 SVGEGT. This CDR3 reads CASSDSQFWRGESAEAFF. In DNA, the CDR3 is TGTGCCAGCAGTGACTCGCAATTCTGGCGGGGAGAGTCGGCTGAAGCTTTCTTT.

The chain links TRBV12-3 or TRBV12-4 to TRBJ2-7; unclear D gene. This CDR3 region has 15 residues. The germline V and J ends were trimmed by 1 base and 3 bases, with 13 bases remaining between them. In DNA form, the CDR3 reads TGTGCCAGCAGTTTAGGCCTGGACGGCTTCTACGAGCAGTACTTC. Its protein product is CASSLGLDGFYEQYF.

V gene TRBV15 combines with J gene TRBJ2-1; TRBD1 matches at 8 bases. CDR3 length: 15 amino acids. The germline CDR1 and CDR2 sequences are LNHNV and YYDKDF (reference sequence). J gave up 8 bases and V 0 bases, and 6 bases lay outside the gene matches. The CDR3 spells CATSRDYRGEDEQFF. The CDR3 DNA sequence: TGTGCCACCAGCAGAGATTACAGGGGGGAGGATGAGCAGTTCTTC. Drawing the rest from reference TRBV15 and TRBJ2-1, the complete variable domain is DAMVIQNPRYQVTQFGKPVTLSCSQTLNHNVMYWYQQKSSQAPKLLFHYYDKDFNNEADTPDNFQSRRPNTSFCFLDIRSPGLGDTAMYLCATSRDYRGEDEQFFGPGTRLTVL.

This chain joins TRBV20-1 and TRBJ2-3, with 9 bases identical to TRBD2. The CDR3 is made up of 16 amino acids. Germline V lookup: CDR1 DFQATT, CDR2 SNEGSKA (reference sequence). The V gene end was trimmed by 0 bases and the J gene end by 8 bases; junction bases not matched to a gene: 12. For the CDR3, the DNA is TGCAGTGCTAGAGATTTGCGGCGGGGGGGCCAGGGTACGCAGTATTTT. It encodes CSARDLRRGGQGTQYF.

The CDR3 spells CASSPQGANTGELFF. The CDR3 DNA is TGTGCCAGCAGCCCACAGGGCGCGAACACCGGGGAGCTGTTTTTT. This chain links TRBV12-3 or TRBV12-4 with TRBJ2-2, with TRBD1 as a possible D gene (6 bases). The CDR3 length is 15 residues. The V end lost 6 bases, the J end lost 0 bases, and 11 bases lay between the germline ends.

This clonotype was counted a few times. V and J are TRBV7-9 and TRBJ2-3; perhaps TRBD1 as D (6 bases). CDR3 size: 15 residues. V was pared by 7 bases and J by 4 bases, with 18 bases between. Germline CDR1 and CDR2: SEHNR and FQNEAQ (reference sequence). The CDR3 DNA is TGTGCCAGCACCGATGTACAGGGACGGTCAGATACGCAGTATTTT. Its protein is CASTDVQGRSDTQYF.

The V call is TRBV13, the J call TRBJ2-7; 13 bases align to TRBD2. This CDR3 is built from 18 residues. V dropped 8 bases and J dropped 0; count of bases not matched to a gene: 13. Germline assignment: CDR1 PRHDT and CDR2 FYEKMQ (reference sequence). CDR3 DNA sequence: TGTGCCAGCTCTCGTGGGGGACTAGCGGGACGGAGCTCCTACGAGCAGTACTTC. This codes for CASSRGGLAGRSSYEQYF. The full variable domain, with the rest looked up from reference TRBV13 and TRBJ2-7, is AAGVIQSPRHLIKEKRETATLKCYPIPRHDTVYWYQQGPGQDPQFLISFYEKMQSDKGSIPDRFSAQQFSDYHSELNMSSLELGDSALYFCASSRGGLAGRSSYEQYFGPGTRLTVT.

This clonotype was observed at least ten times. The chain links TRBV29-1 to TRBJ2-5; a weak D match, TRBD1 (5 bases). This CDR3 spans 12 amino acids. CDR1 SQVTM and CDR2 ANQGSEA come from the germline V gene. V lost 7 bases and J lost 3, with 12 bases in between. The CDR3 is CSALDIEETQYF. As DNA, the CDR3 is TGCAGCGCGCTGGACATCGAAGAGACCCAGTACTTC.

The chain recombines TRBV12-3 or TRBV12-4 with TRBJ2-7; 8 nucleotides match TRBD2. This CDR3 spans 15 amino acids. After removal of 7 bases from V and 5 bases from J, the junction contained 13 bases not matched to a gene. Here the CDR3 DNA reads TGTGCCAGCAAGCCCTCGGCGGGGGGCCGGGACGAGCAGTACTTC. Translation: CASKPSAGGRDEQYF.

A remark on this clonotype: Just one base apart from a much larger clone, this may be a read error. The genes are TRBV7-2 and TRBJ2-3; 7 bases are a match to TRBD2. The junction had 7 bases not matched to a gene; V was cut back by 5 bases and J by 2 bases. Germline V gene data show CDR1 as SGHTA and CDR2 as FQGNSA. CDR3 length: 15 amino acids. The DNA of the CDR3 is TGTGCCAGCAGCCGCGAGCGGGACCTCACAGATACGCAGTATTTT. Translated, it gives CASSRERDLTDTQYF.

This clonotype was seen a handful of times. This sequence joins TRBV2 and TRBJ1-2; D is ambiguous. The CDR3 covers 12 residues. The germline V and J ends were trimmed by 7 bases and 5 bases, with 11 bases remaining between them. Germline lookup yields CDR1 SNHLY and CDR2 FYNNEI. CDR3 in amino acids: CASTAEGYGYTF. The CDR3 DNA reads TGTGCCAGCACGGCGGAGGGTTATGGCTACACCTTC.